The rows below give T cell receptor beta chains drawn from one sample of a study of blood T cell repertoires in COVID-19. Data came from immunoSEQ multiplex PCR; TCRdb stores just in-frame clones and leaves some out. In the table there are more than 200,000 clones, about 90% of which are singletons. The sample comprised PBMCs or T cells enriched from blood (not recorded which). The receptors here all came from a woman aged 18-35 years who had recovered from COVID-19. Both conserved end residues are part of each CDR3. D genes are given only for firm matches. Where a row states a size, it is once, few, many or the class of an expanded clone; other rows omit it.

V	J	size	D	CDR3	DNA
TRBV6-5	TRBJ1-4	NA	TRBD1	CASSRDRELFF	TGTGCCAGCAGCCGCGACAGGGAACTGTTTTTT
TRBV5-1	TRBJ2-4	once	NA	CASSLEGGQSIQYF	TGCGCCAGCAGCTTGGAAGGGGGACAATCCATTCAGTACTTC
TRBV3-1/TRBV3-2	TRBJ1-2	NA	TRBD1	CASRDRNYGYTF	TGTGCCAGCCGGGACAGAAACTATGGCTACACCTTC
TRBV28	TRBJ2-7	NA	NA	CASSFPTLRTDPSSYEQYF	TGTGCCAGCAGTTTCCCAACTTTGAGGACAGACCCTAGCTCCTACGAGCAGTACTTC
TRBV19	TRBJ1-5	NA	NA	CASSHSRGIKYSNQPQHF	TGTGCCAGTAGTCATAGCAGAGGAATAAAATATAGCAATCAGCCCCAGCATTTT
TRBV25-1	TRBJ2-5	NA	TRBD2	CASSALAGGTETQYF	TGTGCCAGCAGTGCCCTAGCGGGAGGGACAGAGACCCAGTACTTC
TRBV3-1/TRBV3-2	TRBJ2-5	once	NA	CASSQASETQYF	TGTGCCAGCAGCCAAGCGAGTGAGACCCAGTACTTC
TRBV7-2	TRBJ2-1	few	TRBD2	CASRGLAVGEQFF	TGTGCCAGCAGGGGACTAGCGGTCGGTGAGCAGTTCTTC
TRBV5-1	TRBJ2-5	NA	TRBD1	CASSYGQEETQYF	TGCGCCAGCAGCTACGGACAGGAAGAGACCCAGTACTTC
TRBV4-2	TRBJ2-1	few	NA	CASSQVGGGGQNEQFF	TGTGCCAGCAGCCAAGTCGGTGGTGGGGGCCAGAATGAGCAGTTCTTC
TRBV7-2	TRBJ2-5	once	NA	CASSLGRVETQYF	TGTGCCAGCAGCTTAGGGAGGGTAGAGACCCAGTACTTC
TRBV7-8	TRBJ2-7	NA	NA	CASSLGADIYEQYF	TGTGCCAGCAGCTTAGGAGCGGATATCTACGAGCAGTACTTC
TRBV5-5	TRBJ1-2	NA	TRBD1	CASSWTPPGQTSYGYTF	TGTGCCAGCAGCTGGACCCCCCCGGGACAGACGTCGTATGGCTACACCTTC
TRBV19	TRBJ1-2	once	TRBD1	CASSNLRQGLYGYTF	TGTGCCAGTAGTAACCTCCGACAGGGACTCTATGGCTACACCTTC
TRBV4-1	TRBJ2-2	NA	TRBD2	CASKTSGNTGELFF	TGCGCCAGCAAAACTAGCGGAAACACCGGGGAGCTGTTTTTT
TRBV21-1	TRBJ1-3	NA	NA	CASSNGIGAVSSGNTIYF	TGTGCCAGCAGCAATGGGATAGGGGCAGTATCCTCTGGAAACACCATATATTTT